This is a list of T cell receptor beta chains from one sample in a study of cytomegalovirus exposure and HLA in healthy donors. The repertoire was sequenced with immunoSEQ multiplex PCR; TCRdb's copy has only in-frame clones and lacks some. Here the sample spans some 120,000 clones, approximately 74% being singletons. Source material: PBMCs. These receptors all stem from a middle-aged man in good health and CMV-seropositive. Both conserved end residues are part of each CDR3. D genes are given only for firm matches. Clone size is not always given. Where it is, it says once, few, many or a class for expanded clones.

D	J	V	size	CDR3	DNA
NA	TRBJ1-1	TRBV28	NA	CASRVGQLNTEAFF	TGTGCCAGCAGGGTGGGACAACTTAACACTGAAGCTTTCTTT
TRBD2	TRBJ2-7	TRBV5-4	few	CASSSSGSSYEQYF	TGTGCCAGCAGCTCCAGCGGGAGCTCCTACGAGCAGTACTTC
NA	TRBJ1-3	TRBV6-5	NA	CASSYPGGNTIYF	TGTGCCAGCAGTTACCCGGGTGGAAACACCATATATTTT
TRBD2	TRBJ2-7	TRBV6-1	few	CANSRDYLYEQYF	TGTGCCAACTCCCGGGACTACCTGTACGAGCAGTACTTC
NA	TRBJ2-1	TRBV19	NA	CASRIQASSYNEQFF	TGTGCCAGTAGGATCCAGGCAAGCTCCTACAATGAGCAGTTCTTC
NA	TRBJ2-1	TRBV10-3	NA	CAISEGGGGRAGEQFF	TGTGCCATCAGTGAGGGAGGGGGCGGCAGGGCGGGTGAGCAGTTCTTC
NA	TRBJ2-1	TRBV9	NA	CASSVEGGGDEQFF	TGTGCCAGCAGCGTAGAAGGGGGTGGTGATGAGCAGTTCTTC
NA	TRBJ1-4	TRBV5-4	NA	CASSLERNEKLFF	TGTGCCAGCAGCTTGGAGAGAAATGAAAAACTGTTTTTT
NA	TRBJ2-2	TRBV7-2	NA	CASSLVAGYTGELFF	TGTGCCAGCAGCTTAGTTGCGGGTTACACCGGGGAGCTGTTTTTT
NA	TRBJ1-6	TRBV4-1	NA	CASSGGTADYSPLHF	TGCGCCAGCAGCGGCGGGACTGCTGATTATTCACCCCTCCACTTT
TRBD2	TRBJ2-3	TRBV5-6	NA	CASSPSVRAGPQYF	TGTGCCAGCAGCCCCTCAGTTCGAGCGGGACCGCAGTATTTT
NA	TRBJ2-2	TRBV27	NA	CASSLEGRGHRAGELFF	TGTGCCAGCAGTTTGGAGGGTAGGGGCCACCGGGCCGGGGAGCTGTTTTTT
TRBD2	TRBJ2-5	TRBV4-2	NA	CASSQGGRAEETQYF	TGTGCCAGCAGCCAAGGTGGGAGGGCCGAGGAGACCCAGTACTTC
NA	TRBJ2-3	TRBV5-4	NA	CASSSSVVSTDTQYF	TGTGCCAGCAGCTCGAGTGTAGTAAGCACAGATACGCAGTATTTT
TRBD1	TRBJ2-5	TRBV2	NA	CASSPTGVLETQYF	TGTGCCAGCAGTCCTACAGGGGTTTTAGAGACCCAGTACTTC
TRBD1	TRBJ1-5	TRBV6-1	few	CASSEAISQGKNQPQHF	TGTGCCAGCAGTGAAGCCATCTCACAGGGGAAGAACCAGCCCCAGCATTTT
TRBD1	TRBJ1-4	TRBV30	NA	CAWTPTGSVRSTNEKLFF	TGTGCCTGGACCCCGACAGGGTCGGTGAGGTCGACTAATGAAAAACTGTTTTTT
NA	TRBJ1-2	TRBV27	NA	CASSPPSGYGYTF	TGTGCCAGCAGTCCACCGTCGGGCTATGGCTACACCTTC
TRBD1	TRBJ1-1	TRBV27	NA	CASSSRTGRAFF	TGTGCCAGCAGTTCGAGGACAGGGAGGGCTTTCTTT
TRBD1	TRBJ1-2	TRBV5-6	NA	CASSPPVGGDYGYTF	TGTGCCAGCAGCCCCCCGGTAGGGGGCGACTATGGCTACACCTTC
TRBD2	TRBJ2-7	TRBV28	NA	CASSSLAGLAYEQYF	TGTGCCAGCAGTTCCCTAGCGGGCCTCGCCTACGAGCAGTACTTC
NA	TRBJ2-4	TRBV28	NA	CASSLVTSDKNIQYF	TGTGCCAGCAGTTTGGTCACATCCGATAAAAACATTCAGTACTTC
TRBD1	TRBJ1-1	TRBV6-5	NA	CASSYSDRVDTEAFF	TGTGCCAGCAGTTACTCAGACAGGGTAGACACTGAAGCTTTCTTT
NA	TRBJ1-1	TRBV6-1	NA	CASTVDFFMNTEAFF	TGTGCCAGCACCGTAGACTTTTTCATGAACACTGAAGCTTTCTTT
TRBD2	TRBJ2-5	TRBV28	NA	CASSLVIAGRLQTQYF	TGTGCCAGCAGCCTCGTGATAGCGGGACGTCTCCAGACCCAGTACTTC
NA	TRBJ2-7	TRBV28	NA	CASSWGEREQYF	TGTGCCAGCAGTTGGGGAGAACGCGAGCAGTACTTC
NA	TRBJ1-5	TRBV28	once	CASSLYGSPSNQPQHF	TGTGCCAGCAGTTTATACGGTAGCCCTAGCAATCAGCCCCAGCATTTT
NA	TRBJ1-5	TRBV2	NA	CASRRDIRSSSQPQHF	TGTGCCAGCAGGAGGGACATTCGGTCAAGTTCTCAGCCCCAGCATTTT
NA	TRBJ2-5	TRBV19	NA	CASRREGSTGEETQYF	TGTGCCAGTAGAAGGGAGGGTTCGACAGGGGAAGAGACCCAGTACTTC